These 20 T cell receptor beta chains were all obtained from the same sample, sequenced in a study of T cell repertoires in aging, cancer and after chemotherapy. A mixed TRB-A/B primer pool amplified rearranged TRB by multiplex touch-down PCR. TCRdb reanalysed the multiplex PCR reads using MiXCR and keeps one entry per CDR3 protein. The sample has 15,000 to 20,000 distinct CDR3 sequences, approximately 35% seen once; the top ten hold 17%. The template was genomic DNA from peripheral blood, not RNA. The sequenced sample consisted of blood. The source is a human donor with a solid tumor.

This chain uses TRBV6-1 with TRBJ1-6; a weak D match, TRBD1 (6 bases). V lost 3 bases to trimming and J lost 7 bases, with 13 bases between them. The CDR3 length is 15 residues. The V gene's germline CDR1 is MNHNS and CDR2 SASEGT. CDR3 in amino acids: CASSESAGVNSPLHF. DNA for the CDR3: TGTGCCAGCAGTGAGTCCGCAGGGGTGAATTCACCCCTCCACTTT.

This chain joins TRBV10-1 and TRBJ2-2; D is unclear. V was clipped by 0 bases and J by 3 bases, with 11 bases between them. Germline V gives CDR1 WNHNN, CDR2 SYGVQD (reference sequence). This CDR3 has 16 amino acids. CDR3 residues: CASSESEVKDTGELFF. CDR3 bases: TGCGCCAGCAGTGAGTCCGAGGTAAAGGACACCGGGGAGCTGTTTTTT.

The chain recombines TRBV19 with TRBJ2-1; D perhaps matches TRBD2 (8 bases). The V end was cut by 2 bases, the J end by 9 bases, with 17 bases between. This CDR3 is built from 15 residues. The germline V gene has CDR1 LNHDA and CDR2 SQIVND (reference sequence). The CDR3 region has the DNA TGTGCCAGTAGTATAATGGAGGGGGCGGGAGGTGAGCAGTTCTTC. This sequence encodes CASSIMEGAGGEQFF. The complete variable domain, with remaining parts taken from reference TRBV19 and TRBJ2-1, reads DGGITQSPKYLFRKEGQNVTLSCEQNLNHDAMYWYRQDPGQGLRLIYYSQIVNDFQKGDIAEGYSVSREKKESFPLTVTSAQKNPTAFYLCASSIMEGAGGEQFFGPGTRLTVL.

The chain has TRBV13 and TRBJ2-7; D perhaps matches TRBD2 (6 bases). This CDR3 spans 16 amino acids. CDR1 and CDR2 from the germline V gene are PRHDT and FYEKMQ (reference sequence). Trimming pared 0 bases from V and 4 bases from J, leaving 16 bases between. CDR3 residues: CASSLGLRRAPYEQYF. The CDR3, as DNA: TGTGCCAGCAGCTTAGGGCTACGGAGGGCGCCGTACGAGCAGTACTTC. The full variable domain, in which reference TRBV13 and TRBJ2-7 provide the parts outside the CDR3, is AAGVIQSPRHLIKEKRETATLKCYPIPRHDTVYWYQQGPGQDPQFLISFYEKMQSDKGSIPDRFSAQQFSDYHSELNMSSLELGDSALYFCASSLGLRRAPYEQYFGPGTRLTVT.

The J gene is TRBJ2-1, the V gene TRBV5-1; unclear D gene. Germline V gene data show CDR1 as SGHRS and CDR2 as YFSETQ. This CDR3 contains 14 residues. V was shortened by 4 bases and J by 4 bases, with 12 bases between the two germline ends. Here the CDR3 DNA reads TGCGCCAGCAGCCCCATTCCCGGGTACAATGAGCAGTTCTTC. This encodes CASSPIPGYNEQFF.

The CDR3 nucleotides read TGTGCCAGCAGTTACTCAAGGGGGGGGCCAGATACGCAGTATTTT. The encoded protein is CASSYSRGGPDTQYF. V usage is TRBV6-6 and J usage is TRBJ2-3, with a tentative D call TRBD2 (7 bases). Germline values: CDR1 MNHNY, CDR2 SVGAGI (reference sequence). V lost 0 bases to trimming and J lost 4 bases, with 11 bases between them. This CDR3 contains 15 residues.

This clonotype has a handful of counts. This chain uses TRBV12-3 or TRBV12-4 with TRBJ2-3; unclear D gene. The CDR3 totals 12 residues. V lost 3 bases to trimming and J lost 5 bases, with 6 bases between them. CDR3 in DNA: TGTGCCAGCAGTTTCTTTCTAGATACGCAGTATTTT. Its protein product is CASSFFLDTQYF.

This clonotype has more than one count but fewer than ten. The genes are TRBV15 and TRBJ2-1; 11 bases map to TRBD1. Trimming at V came to 2 bases and at J to 7 bases, leaving 4 bases not matched to a gene. This CDR3 region has 15 residues. CDR1 is LNHNV, CDR2 YYDKDF, per germline (reference sequence). CDR3 bases: TGTGCCACCAGCAGAAGGACAGGGGGCCCGAATGAGCAGTTCTTC. This encodes CATSRRTGGPNEQFF.

The chain employs TRBV6-1 and TRBJ2-3; TRBD1 matches 7 bases. V gave up 6 bases and J gave up 6 bases; unmatched junction bases: 9. From germline, CDR1 is MNHNS and CDR2 SASEGT. The CDR3 covers 14 residues. The DNA for the CDR3 is TGTGCCAGCAGCGATGACAGGGTTACGGATACGCAGTATTTT. It specifies CASSDDRVTDTQYF.

The chain recombines TRBV18 with TRBJ1-4; D not resolved. CDR1 KGHSH and CDR2 LQKENI come from the germline V gene. V lost 3 bases and J lost 4, with 6 bases in between. This CDR3 region has 13 residues. Written as DNA, the CDR3 is TGTGCCAGCTCACCCGCCCTTAATGAAAAACTGTTTTTT. Its protein product is CASSPALNEKLFF.

In its sample, this clonotype was seen a few times. The rearrangement links TRBV6-2 or TRBV6-3 to TRBJ2-5; TRBD2 agrees at 11 bases. The CDR3 has 17 amino acids. From germline, CDR1 is MNHEY and CDR2 SVGEGT. With 2 bases clipped from V and 0 bases from J, the junction kept 5 bases outside the gene matches. CDR3: CASSYLAGGPDQETQYF. In nucleotides, the CDR3 is TGTGCCAGCAGTTACCTAGCGGGGGGACCGGACCAAGAGACCCAGTACTTC.

This chain links TRBV6-2 or TRBV6-3 with TRBJ2-7, with 10 nucleotides matching TRBD1. Germline CDR1 and CDR2: MNHEY and SVGEGT. This CDR3 has 15 residues. With V trimmed by 2 bases and J by 3 bases, 4 bases remained unmatched. CDR3 sequence: CASSYNRDRGYEQYF. In nucleotides, the CDR3 is TGTGCCAGCAGTTACAACCGGGACAGGGGCTACGAGCAGTACTTC.

This clonotype was picked up a small number of times. The chain recombines TRBV19 with TRBJ2-7; D is unresolved. The ends were cut back, 3 bases at V and 0 bases at J, with 12 bases in the middle. The CDR3 spans 15 residues. Germline V gene sequence: CDR1 LNHDA, CDR2 SQIVND (reference sequence). This CDR3 is CASSITVANSYEQYF. CDR3 sequence (DNA): TGTGCCAGTAGTATTACGGTCGCGAACTCCTACGAGCAGTACTTC.

This chain joins TRBV18 and TRBJ1-2; D is uncertain. CDR3 length: 16 residues. Trimming cost V 2 bases and J 1 base, with 14 bases left between them. Germline V lookup: CDR1 KGHSH, CDR2 LQKENI. CDR3 DNA sequence: TGTGCCAGCTCACCAATAAACGCCGGCTATAACTATGGCTACACCTTC. Translated: CASSPINAGYNYGYTF.

The V and J genes are TRBV29-1 and TRBJ1-1, with TRBD1 matching 9 bases. The CDR3 extends over 16 amino acids. In germline, CDR1 is SQVTM, CDR2 ANQGSEA. The V segment lost 4 bases and the J segment 1 base; nucleotides outside the gene matches: 10. CDR3 region: CSVVLNRGRGNTEAFF. The CDR3 DNA sequence: TGCAGCGTTGTCTTGAACAGGGGGCGAGGGAACACTGAAGCTTTCTTT.

The chain employs TRBV24-1 and TRBJ2-5; no firm D call. The germline V and J ends were trimmed by 3 bases and 2 bases, with 9 bases remaining between them. Germline loops: CDR1 KGHDR, CDR2 SFDVKD. CDR3 length: 14 residues. CDR3 in amino acids: CATSDPVIQETQYF. As DNA, the CDR3 is TGTGCCACCAGTGATCCGGTCATACAAGAGACCCAGTACTTC.

The chain is built from TRBV29-1 and TRBJ2-1, with D possibly matching TRBD1 (6 bases). This CDR3 spans 14 amino acids. CDR1 SQVTM and CDR2 ANQGSEA come from the germline V gene. V was pared by 6 bases and J by 1 base, with 13 bases between. The CDR3 DNA reads as TGCAGCGTATCCCTGGGGGCTTCCTACAATGAGCAGTTCTTC. Amino acid sequence: CSVSLGASYNEQFF.

This clonotype was seen more than once but under ten times. The rearrangement uses TRBV6-5 and TRBJ2-1, with 14 positions matching TRBD2. The CDR3 spans 15 residues. Losses at the gene ends were 5 bases for V and 8 bases for J; bases not matched to a gene: 5. Germline values: CDR1 MNHEY, CDR2 SVGAGI. The CDR3 here is CASSRTSGGRDEQFF. The CDR3 DNA is TGTGCCAGCAGTCGGACTAGCGGGGGGCGCGATGAGCAGTTCTTC.

V is TRBV18 and J is TRBJ2-3; D might be TRBD2 (6 bases). The germline gives CDR1 KGHSH, CDR2 LQKENI. V was trimmed by 0 bases and J by 1 base, leaving 11 bases between them. The CDR3 is 16 residues long. The CDR3 sequence is CASSPPRGGGTDTQYF. CDR3 in DNA: TGTGCCAGCTCACCACCGCGGGGCGGGGGCACAGATACGCAGTATTTT.

V usage is TRBV7-2 and J usage is TRBJ2-5; the D gene could be TRBD1 or TRBD2 (5 bases each). CDR1 and CDR2 from the germline V gene are SGHTA and FQGNSA. The CDR3 spans 12 residues. V shed 5 bases and J shed 9 bases, with 13 bases lying between them. CDR3: CASSPNVGAQYF. CDR3 bases: TGTGCCAGCAGCCCAAACGTGGGGGCCCAGTACTTC.